This TCR beta chain was found in a study of T cells in narcolepsy (dated by TCRdb to the late 2010s). With respect to the entire study: The study enrolled patients with narcolepsy type 1 or type 2 (NT1, NT2) together with healthy control donors. Autoreactive T cells targeting hypocretin neuron self-antigens (hypocretin, TRIB2) were sought in narcolepsy patients, and TCR Vbeta sequencing was used to track clonotypes in blood and CSF. General study outcomes and caveats: Numbers of sequenced blood memory CD4+ clonotypes were comparable, averaging around 40,000 in patients and some 33,000 in controls. Autoreactive clonotypes were reported to be detected serially in the blood of the same patients and of different patients, but not in the blood of healthy controls. No sequences matching autoreactive T cell clones were present in some of the blood memory CD4+ repertoires from patients and controls. Plots comparing CSF and blood CD4+ T cell clonotypes from the same patient highlighted HCRT-specific and TRIB2-specific autoreactive clonotypes.

This clone was seen only a few times. Its binding antigen is unknown. There are no base qualities to consult, and no much larger clone falls within one base. For TCR Vbeta sequencing, memory CD4+ T cells were sorted ex vivo from the peripheral blood of both healthy controls and narcolepsy patients. Library preparation was by the immunoSEQ multiplex PCR assay. TCRdb took over this immuneACCESS table, retaining in-frame rearrangements with V and J assigned. Such tables are incomplete; in checked studies, under half of the missing clones stem from an unresolved V gene, and the remainder is unexplained. The sample table contains some 35,000 clones; only one count was recorded for 82% of them. 2% to 3% of the sample is held by the ten biggest clonotypes. Counted from cysteine to phenylalanine, this CDR3 has 14 amino acids. Kept here is only the CDR3 DNA, which spans 42 bases and is read in frame from base 1. V sheds 0 bases and J sheds 7 bases, leaving 10 bases between their ends. Sequences MNHEY (CDR1) and SMNVEV (CDR2) are obtained from the germline V gene (reference sequence).

Specimen: CD45RA- memory CD4+ T cells from PBMCs. The intended sense of this specimen's cell subset or site label: memory T cells sorted ex vivo from peripheral blood. The TCR comes from a human donor with narcolepsy. The sequence links TRBV27 to TRBJ1-5; the D gene assignment is ambiguous. The DNA is TGTGCCAGCAGTTTATCCAGCCCCTCACAGCCCCAGCATTTT. This encodes CASSLSSPSQPQHF.